The sequence of this T cell receptor beta chain was determined in a study of breast tumors, draining lymph nodes, adjacent tissues. Study results and limitations: Data fit most tumor T cells coming from lymph node, expanding in tumor.

TCRdb analysed the multiplex PCR reads with MiXCR anew, one entry per CDR3 protein. This table holds approximately 60,000 distinct CDR3 sequences, around 52% found once. Remarks on this clonotype: Its specificity is unknown.

The CDR3 is 16 residues long. The germline gives CDR1 SGHTA, CDR2 FQGNSA. J lost 6 bases, V lost 3 bases, and 8 bases had no gene match. The gene calls are TRBV7-2 and TRBJ1-4, with TRBD1 identical over 9 bases. The source material was breast tumor tissue. The clonotype was recovered from a female donor with breast cancer. Some clones in this sample may be carry-over from other donors' samples. In nucleotides, the CDR3 is TGTGCCAGCAGCTTCCTACAGGGGGCATTTTATGAAAAACTGTTTTTT. This translates into CASSFLQGAFYEKLFF.